This T cell receptor beta chain was found in a study of graft-versus-host responses after intestinal transplantation. Study-wide context: Tacrolimus plus steroids were given to all recipients for about 3 years, preceded by anti-thymocyte globulin induction. General observations from the study: Recipient marrow contained GvH clones, some of which appeared first in ileum or blood.

The method was immunoSEQ multiplex PCR; TCRdb's version includes in-frame clones alone and lacks a portion of them. The table includes about 80,000 clones, approximately 91% detected once. CDR1 is SGHTA, CDR2 FQGTGA, per germline. V lost 1 base, J lost 8 bases, and 6 bases stayed unmatched. The CDR3 runs to 15 residues. In the case of this clone: Its target is unknown.

Sequenced here: unstimulated CD4+ T cells sorted from spleen or lymph node cells, sampled before intestinal transplant. The V gene is TRBV7-3, the J gene TRBJ2-1, with TRBD2 matching over 9 bases. This receptor was obtained from a human donor who received an intestinal transplant. CDR3 nucleotide sequence: TGTGCCAGCAGCTTAATAGGGTTAGCGGGGGATGAGCAGTTCTTC. Translated, it gives CASSLIGLAGDEQFF.